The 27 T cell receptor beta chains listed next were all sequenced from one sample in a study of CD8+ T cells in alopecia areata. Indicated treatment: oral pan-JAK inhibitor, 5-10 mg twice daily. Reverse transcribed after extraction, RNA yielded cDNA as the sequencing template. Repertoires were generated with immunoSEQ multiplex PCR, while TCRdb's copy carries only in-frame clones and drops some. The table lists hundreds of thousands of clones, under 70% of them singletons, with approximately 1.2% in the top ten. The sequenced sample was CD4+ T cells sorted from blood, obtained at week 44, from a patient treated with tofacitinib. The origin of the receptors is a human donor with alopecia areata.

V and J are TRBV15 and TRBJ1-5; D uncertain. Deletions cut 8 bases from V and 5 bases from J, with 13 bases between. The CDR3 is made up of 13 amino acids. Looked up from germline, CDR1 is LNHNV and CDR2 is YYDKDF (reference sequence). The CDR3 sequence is CATGVGWDQPQHF. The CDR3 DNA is TGTGCCACCGGGGTTGGGTGGGATCAGCCCCAGCATTTT.

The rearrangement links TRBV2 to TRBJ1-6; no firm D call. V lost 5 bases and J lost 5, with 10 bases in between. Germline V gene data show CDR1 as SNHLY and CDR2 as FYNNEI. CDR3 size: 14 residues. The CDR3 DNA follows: TGTGCCAGCAGTCGTGAACCGCATAATTCACCCCTCCACTTT. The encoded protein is CASSREPHNSPLHF.

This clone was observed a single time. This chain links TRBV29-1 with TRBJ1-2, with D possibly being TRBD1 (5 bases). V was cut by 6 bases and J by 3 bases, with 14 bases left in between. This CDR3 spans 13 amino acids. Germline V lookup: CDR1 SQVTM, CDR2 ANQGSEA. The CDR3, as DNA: TGCAGCGTAGATCTTGGGGGGTACTATGGCTACACCTTC. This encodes CSVDLGGYYGYTF.

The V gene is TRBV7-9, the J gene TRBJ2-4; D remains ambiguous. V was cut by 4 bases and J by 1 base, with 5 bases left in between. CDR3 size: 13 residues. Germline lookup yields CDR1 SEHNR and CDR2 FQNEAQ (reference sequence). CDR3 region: CASSSPAKNIQYF. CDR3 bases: TGTGCCAGCAGCTCCCCGGCCAAAAACATTCAGTACTTC. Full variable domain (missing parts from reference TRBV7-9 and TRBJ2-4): DTGVSQNPRHKITKRGQNVTFRCDPISEHNRLYWYRQTLGQGPEFLTYFQNEAQLEKSRLLSDRFSAERPKGSFSTLEIQRTEQGDSAMYLCASSSPAKNIQYFGAGTRLSVL.

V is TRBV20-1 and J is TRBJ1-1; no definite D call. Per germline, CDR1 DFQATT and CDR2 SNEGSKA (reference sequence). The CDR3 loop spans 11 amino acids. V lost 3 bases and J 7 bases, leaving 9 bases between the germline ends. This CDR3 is CSASNRLEAFF. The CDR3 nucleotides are TGCAGTGCTAGTAACAGACTTGAAGCTTTCTTT.

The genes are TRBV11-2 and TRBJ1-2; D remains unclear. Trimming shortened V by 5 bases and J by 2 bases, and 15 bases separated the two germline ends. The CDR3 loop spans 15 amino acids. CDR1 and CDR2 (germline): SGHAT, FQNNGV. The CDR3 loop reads CASSPNFGRNYGYTF. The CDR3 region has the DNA TGTGCCAGCAGCCCGAACTTCGGACGGAACTATGGCTACACCTTC.

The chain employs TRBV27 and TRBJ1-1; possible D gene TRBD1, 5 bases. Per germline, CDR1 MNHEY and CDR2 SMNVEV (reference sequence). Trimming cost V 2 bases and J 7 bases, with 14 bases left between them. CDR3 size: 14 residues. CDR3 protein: CASSLRGRGSEAFF. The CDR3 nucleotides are TGTGCCAGCAGTTTAAGGGGCCGAGGAAGTGAAGCTTTCTTT.

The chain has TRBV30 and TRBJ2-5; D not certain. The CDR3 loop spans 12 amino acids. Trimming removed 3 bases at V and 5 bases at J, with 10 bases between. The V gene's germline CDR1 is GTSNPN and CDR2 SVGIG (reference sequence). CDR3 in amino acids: CAWSPESETQYF. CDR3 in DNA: TGTGCCTGGAGCCCCGAGAGTGAGACCCAGTACTTC.

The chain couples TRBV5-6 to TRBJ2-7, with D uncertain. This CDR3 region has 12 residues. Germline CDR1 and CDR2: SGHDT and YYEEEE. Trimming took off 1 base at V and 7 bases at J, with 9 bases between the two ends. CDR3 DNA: TGTGCCAGCAGCTTGACCTACACGGAGCAGTACTTC. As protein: CASSLTYTEQYF.

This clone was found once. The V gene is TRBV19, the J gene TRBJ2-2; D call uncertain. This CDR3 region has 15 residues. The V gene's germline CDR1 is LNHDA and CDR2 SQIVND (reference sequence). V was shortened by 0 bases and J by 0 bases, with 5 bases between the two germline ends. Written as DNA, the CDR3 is TGTGCCAGTAGTATAGAAGGAGCGAACACCGGGGAGCTGTTTTTT. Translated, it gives CASSIEGANTGELFF.

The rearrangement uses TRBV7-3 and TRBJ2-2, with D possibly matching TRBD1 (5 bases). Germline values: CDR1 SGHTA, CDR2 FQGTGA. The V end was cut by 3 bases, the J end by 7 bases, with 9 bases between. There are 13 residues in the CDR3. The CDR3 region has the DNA TGTGCCAGCAGCTTCAGGGATCACGGGGAGCTGTTTTTT. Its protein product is CASSFRDHGELFF.

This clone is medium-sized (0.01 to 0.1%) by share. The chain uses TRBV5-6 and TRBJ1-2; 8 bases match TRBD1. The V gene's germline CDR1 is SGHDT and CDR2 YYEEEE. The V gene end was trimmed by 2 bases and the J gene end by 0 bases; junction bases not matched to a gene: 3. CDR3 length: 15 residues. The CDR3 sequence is CASSFGQGSNYGYTF. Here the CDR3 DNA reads TGTGCCAGCAGCTTCGGACAGGGCTCTAACTATGGCTACACCTTC.

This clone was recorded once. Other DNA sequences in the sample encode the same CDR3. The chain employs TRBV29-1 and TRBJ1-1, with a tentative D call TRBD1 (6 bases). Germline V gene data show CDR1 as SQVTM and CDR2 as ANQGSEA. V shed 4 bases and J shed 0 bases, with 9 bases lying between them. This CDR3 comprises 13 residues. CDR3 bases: TGCAGCGTTGTAAGGGGGTTGAACACTGAAGCTTTCTTT. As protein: CSVVRGLNTEAFF.

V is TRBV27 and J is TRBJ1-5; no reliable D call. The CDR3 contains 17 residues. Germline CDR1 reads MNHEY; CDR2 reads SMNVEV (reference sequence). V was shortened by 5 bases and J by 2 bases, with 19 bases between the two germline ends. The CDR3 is CASSRVFGVKGNQPQHF. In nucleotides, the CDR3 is TGTGCCAGCAGTCGTGTATTCGGGGTTAAGGGCAATCAGCCCCAGCATTTT.

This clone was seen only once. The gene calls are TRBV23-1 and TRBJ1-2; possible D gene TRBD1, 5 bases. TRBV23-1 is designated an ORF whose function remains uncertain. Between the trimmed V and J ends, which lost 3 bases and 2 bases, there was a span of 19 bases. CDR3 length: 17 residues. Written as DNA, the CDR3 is TGCGCCAGCAGTCATCCCCCCAGCAGGGCACACAACTATGGCTACACCTTC. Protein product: CASSHPPSRAHNYGYTF.

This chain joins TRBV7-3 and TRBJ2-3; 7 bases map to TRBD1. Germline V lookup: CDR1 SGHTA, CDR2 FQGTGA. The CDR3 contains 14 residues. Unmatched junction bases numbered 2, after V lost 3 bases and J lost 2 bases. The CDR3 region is CASSLGQHTDTQYF. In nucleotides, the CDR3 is TGTGCCAGCAGCTTGGGACAGCACACAGATACGCAGTATTTT.

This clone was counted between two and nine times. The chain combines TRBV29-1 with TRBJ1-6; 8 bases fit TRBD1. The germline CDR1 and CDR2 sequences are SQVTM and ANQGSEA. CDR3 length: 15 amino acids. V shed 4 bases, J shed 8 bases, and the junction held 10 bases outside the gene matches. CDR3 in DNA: TGCAGCGTTGTCGTCGCAGGGGGCGAAGATTCACCCCTCCACTTT. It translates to CSVVVAGGEDSPLHF. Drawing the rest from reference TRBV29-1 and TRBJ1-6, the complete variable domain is SAVISQKPSRDICQRGTSLTIQCQVDSQVTMMFWYRQQPGQSLTLIATANQGSEATYESGFVIDKFPISRPNLTFSTLTVSNMSPEDSSIYLCSVVVAGGEDSPLHFGNGTRLTVT.

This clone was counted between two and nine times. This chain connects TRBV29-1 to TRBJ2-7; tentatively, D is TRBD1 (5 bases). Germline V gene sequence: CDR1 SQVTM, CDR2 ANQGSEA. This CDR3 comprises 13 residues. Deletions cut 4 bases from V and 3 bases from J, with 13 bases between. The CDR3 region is CSVAPGAGYEQYF. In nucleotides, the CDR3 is TGCAGCGTTGCCCCTGGGGCCGGCTACGAGCAGTACTTC.

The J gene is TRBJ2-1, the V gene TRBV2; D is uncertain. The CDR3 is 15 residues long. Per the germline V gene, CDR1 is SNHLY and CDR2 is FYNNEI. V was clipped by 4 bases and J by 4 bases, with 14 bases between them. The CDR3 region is CASSGQSTSYNEQFF. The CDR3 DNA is TGTGCCAGCAGTGGCCAGTCTACTTCTTACAATGAGCAGTTCTTC.

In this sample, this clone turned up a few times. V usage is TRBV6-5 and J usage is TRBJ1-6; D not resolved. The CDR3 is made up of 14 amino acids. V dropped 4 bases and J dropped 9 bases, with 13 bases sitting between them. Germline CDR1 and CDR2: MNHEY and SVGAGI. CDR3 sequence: CASSSPARGSPLHF. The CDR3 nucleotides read TGTGCCAGCAGTTCCCCGGCCCGGGGTTCACCCCTCCACTTT.

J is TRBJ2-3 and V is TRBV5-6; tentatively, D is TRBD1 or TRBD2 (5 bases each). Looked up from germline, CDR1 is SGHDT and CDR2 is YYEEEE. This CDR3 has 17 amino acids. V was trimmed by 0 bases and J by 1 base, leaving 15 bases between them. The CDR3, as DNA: TGTGCCAGCAGCTTGGGTGCGGCAGGGAGTGGCACAGATACGCAGTATTTT. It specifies CASSLGAAGSGTDTQYF.

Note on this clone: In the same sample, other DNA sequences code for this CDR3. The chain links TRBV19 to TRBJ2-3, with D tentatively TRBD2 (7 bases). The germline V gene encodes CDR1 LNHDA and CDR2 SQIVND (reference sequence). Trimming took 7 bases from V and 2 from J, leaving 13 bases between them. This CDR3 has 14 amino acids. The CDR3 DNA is TGTGCCAGTAAGGCGGGGGCAGCCACAGATACGCAGTATTTT. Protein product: CASKAGAATDTQYF.

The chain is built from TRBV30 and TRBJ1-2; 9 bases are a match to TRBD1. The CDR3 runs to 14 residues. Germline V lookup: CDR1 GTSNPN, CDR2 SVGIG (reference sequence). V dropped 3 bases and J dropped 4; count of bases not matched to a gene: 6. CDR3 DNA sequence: TGTGCCTGGAGAGGGACAGGGAGCATCTATGGCTACACCTTC. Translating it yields CAWRGTGSIYGYTF. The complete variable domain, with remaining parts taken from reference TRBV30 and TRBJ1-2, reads SQTIHQWPATLVQPVGSPLSLECTVEGTSNPNLYWYRQAAGRGLQLLFYSVGIGQISSEVPQNLSASRPQDRQFILSSKKLLLSDSGFYLCAWRGTGSIYGYTFGSGTRLTVV.

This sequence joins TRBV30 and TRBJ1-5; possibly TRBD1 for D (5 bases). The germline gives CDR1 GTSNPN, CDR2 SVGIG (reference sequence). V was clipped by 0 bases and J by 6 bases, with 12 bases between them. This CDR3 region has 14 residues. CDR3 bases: TGTGCCTGGAGTGTTGGGGGGGAAGGTCAGCCCCAGCATTTT. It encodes CAWSVGGEGQPQHF.

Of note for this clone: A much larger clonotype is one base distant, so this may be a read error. The chain's CDR3 is CASRGNTEAFF. The CDR3 DNA follows: TGTGCCAGCAGGGGGAACACTGAAGCTTTCTTT. The V call is TRBV28, the J call TRBJ1-1; D is unclear. Germline CDR1 MDHEN, CDR2 SYDVKM. V lost 6 bases and J 1 base, leaving 3 bases between the germline ends. This CDR3 comprises 11 residues.

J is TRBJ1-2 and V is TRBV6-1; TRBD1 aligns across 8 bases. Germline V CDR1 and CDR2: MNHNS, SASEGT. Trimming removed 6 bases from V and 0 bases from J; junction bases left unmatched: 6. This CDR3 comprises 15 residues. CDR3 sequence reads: CASSRGTGTNYGYTF. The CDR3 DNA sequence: TGTGCCAGCAGCCGAGGGACAGGTACTAACTATGGCTACACCTTC.

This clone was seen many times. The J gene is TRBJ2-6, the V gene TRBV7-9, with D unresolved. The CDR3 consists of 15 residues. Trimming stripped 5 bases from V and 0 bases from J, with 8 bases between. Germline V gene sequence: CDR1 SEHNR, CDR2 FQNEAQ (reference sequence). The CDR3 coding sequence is TGTGCCAGCAGCCCCAGGATCTCTGGGGCCAACGTCCTGACTTTC. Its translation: CASSPRISGANVLTF.